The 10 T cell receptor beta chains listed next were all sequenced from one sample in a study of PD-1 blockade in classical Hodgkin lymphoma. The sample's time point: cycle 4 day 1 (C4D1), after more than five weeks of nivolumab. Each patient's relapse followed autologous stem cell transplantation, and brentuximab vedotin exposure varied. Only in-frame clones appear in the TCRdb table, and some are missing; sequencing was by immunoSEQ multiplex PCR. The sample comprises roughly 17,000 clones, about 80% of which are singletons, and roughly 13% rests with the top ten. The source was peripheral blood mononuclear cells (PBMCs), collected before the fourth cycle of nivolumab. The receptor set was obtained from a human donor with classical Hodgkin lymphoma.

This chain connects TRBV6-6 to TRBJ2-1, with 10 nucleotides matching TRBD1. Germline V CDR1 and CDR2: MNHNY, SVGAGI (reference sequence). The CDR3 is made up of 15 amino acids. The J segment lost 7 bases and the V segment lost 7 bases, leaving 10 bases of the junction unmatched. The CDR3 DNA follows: TGTGCCAGCAAAGATCCGGGACAGGGGTTTAATGAGCAGTTCTTC. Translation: CASKDPGQGFNEQFF.

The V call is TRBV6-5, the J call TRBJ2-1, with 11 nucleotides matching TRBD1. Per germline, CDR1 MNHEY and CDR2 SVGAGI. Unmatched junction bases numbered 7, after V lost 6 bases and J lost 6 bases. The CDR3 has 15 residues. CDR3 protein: CASRRTGGWTNEQFF. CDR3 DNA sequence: TGTGCCAGCAGGCGGACAGGGGGCTGGACCAATGAGCAGTTCTTC.

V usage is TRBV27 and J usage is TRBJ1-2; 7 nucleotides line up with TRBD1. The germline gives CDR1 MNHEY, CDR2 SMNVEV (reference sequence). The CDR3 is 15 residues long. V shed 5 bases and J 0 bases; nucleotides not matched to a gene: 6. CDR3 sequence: CASSPRTGANYGYTF. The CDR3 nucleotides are TGTGCCAGCAGTCCGAGGACAGGAGCTAACTATGGCTACACCTTC.

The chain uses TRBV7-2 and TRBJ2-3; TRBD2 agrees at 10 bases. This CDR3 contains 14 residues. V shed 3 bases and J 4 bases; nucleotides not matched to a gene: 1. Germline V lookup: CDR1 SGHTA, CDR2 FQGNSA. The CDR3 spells CASSFGTSADTQYF. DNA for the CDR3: TGTGCCAGCAGCTTCGGGACTAGCGCAGATACGCAGTATTTT.

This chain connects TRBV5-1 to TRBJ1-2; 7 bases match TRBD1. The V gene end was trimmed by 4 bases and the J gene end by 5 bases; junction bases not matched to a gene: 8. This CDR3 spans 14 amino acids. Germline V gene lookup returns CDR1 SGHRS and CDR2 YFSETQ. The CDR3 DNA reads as TGCGCCAGCAGCCTCGGACAGGCCGAGTATGGCTACACCTTC. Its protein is CASSLGQAEYGYTF.

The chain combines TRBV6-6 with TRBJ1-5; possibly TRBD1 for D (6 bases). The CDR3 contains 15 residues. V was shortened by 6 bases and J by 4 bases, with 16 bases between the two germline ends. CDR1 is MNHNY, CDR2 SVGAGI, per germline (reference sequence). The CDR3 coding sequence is TGTGCCAGCAGGCCCCCCGGGGGCGATAATCAGCCCCAGCATTTT. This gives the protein CASRPPGGDNQPQHF.

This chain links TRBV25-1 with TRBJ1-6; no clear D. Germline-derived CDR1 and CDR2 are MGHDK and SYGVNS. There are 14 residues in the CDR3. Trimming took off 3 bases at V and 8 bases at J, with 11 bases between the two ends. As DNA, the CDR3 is TGTGCCAGCAGTGACTCGGGGTTTTATTCACCCCTCCACTTT. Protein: CASSDSGFYSPLHF.

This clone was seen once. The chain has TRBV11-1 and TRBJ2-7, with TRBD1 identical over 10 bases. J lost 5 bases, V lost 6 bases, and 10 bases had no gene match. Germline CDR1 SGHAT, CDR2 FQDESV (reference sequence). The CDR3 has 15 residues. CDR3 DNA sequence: TGTGCCAGCAGATTACCGGGGGACAGGGGCAACGAGCAGTACTTC. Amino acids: CASRLPGDRGNEQYF. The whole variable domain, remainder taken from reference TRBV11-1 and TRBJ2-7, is EAEVAQSPRYKITEKSQAVAFWCDPISGHATLYWYRQILGQGPELLVQFQDESVVDDSQLPKDRFSAERLKGVDSTLKIQPAELGDSAMYLCASRLPGDRGNEQYFGPGTRLTVT.

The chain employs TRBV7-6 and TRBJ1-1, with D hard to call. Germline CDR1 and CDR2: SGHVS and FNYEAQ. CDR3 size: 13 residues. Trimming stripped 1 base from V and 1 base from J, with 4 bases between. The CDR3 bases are TGTGCCAGCAGCTTAGAAGAGAACACTGAAGCTTTCTTT. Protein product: CASSLEENTEAFF.

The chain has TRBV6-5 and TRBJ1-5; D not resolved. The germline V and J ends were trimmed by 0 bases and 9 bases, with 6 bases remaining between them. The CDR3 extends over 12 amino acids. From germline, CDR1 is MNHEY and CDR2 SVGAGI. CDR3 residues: CASSYSQGPQHF. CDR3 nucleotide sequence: TGTGCCAGCAGTTACTCGCAAGGGCCCCAGCATTTT.